This T cell receptor (beta chain) derives from a study of chemoradiotherapy in HPV16-positive cancers. The overall study: Candidate HPV-specific T-cell clones and common TCR motifs came from functional assays in two HPV16-positive patients.

Concerning this clone itself: Its target is unknown.

Sequenced by immunoSEQ multiplex PCR; TCRdb stores in-frame clones only, minus some. The profile shows about 36,000 clones, around 92% of them singletons. Overall study results and limits: Better recurrence-free survival went with HPV-responsive T-cell expansion in HPV16-positive patients. Candidate HPV-specific clones and E7-related TCR motifs grew in tumor during treatment. Functional assays defining HPV-specific T cells used only a couple of HPV16-positive patients.

V was clipped by 4 bases and J by 7 bases, with 14 bases between them. The CDR3 sequence is 14 residues long. Germline V gives CDR1 LNHDA, CDR2 SQIVND (reference sequence). The sequences come from blood, collected from a patient who underwent chemoradiotherapy. The sequence came from a human donor with HPV-associated anogenital cancer. This sequence joins TRBV19 and TRBJ2-1; D possibly corresponds to TRBD2 (5 bases). DNA of the CDR3: TGTGCCAGTAGTAACCCGGGGTCGCGGAATGAGCAGTTCTTC. It codes for CASSNPGSRNEQFF.